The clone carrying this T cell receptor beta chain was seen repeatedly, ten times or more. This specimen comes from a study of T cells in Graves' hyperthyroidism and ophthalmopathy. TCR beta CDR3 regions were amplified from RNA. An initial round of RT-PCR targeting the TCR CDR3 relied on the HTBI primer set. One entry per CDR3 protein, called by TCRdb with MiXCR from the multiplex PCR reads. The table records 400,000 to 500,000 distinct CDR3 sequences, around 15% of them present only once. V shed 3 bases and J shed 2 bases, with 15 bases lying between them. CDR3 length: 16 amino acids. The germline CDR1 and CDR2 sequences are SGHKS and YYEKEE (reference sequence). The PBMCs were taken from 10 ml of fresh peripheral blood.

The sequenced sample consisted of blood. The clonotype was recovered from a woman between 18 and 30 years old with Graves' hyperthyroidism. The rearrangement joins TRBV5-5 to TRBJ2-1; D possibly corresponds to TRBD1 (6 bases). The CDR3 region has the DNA TGTGCCAGCAGCTCTACTTGGACAGTCACCTACAATGAGCAGTTCTTC. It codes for CASSSTWTVTYNEQFF.